This entry concerns a single T cell receptor beta chain. What it binds is not known. These data are taken from a study of cytomegalovirus exposure and HLA in healthy donors. Broader study findings: Analyses of presence/absence relied on an assumption of roughly uniform sequencing depth across donors. Investigators reported about 160 TCR beta chains as tied to cytomegalovirus. Differences between HLA loci emerged in a later analysis of TCR association rates, with DRB1 most and HLA-C fewest.

The CDR3 sequence is 13 residues long. Germline values: CDR1 MGHRA, CDR2 YSYEKL. The V end was cut by 5 bases, the J end by 5 bases, with 11 bases between. Vbeta (60) and Jbeta (13) primers were used in the PCR. Libraries were prepared by immunoSEQ multiplex PCR; TCRdb keeps only in-frame clonotypes and omits some of them. The sample has approximately 130,000 clones, around four fifths seen once; the top ten hold about 1.5%. This receptor was taken from a woman in her forties in good health and CMV-seronegative. The specimen was PBMCs. The chain links TRBV4-1 to TRBJ2-3, with D maybe TRBD1 (6 bases). The CDR3 DNA reads TGCGCCAGCAGCTCTCAAGGGGGAGATACGCAGTATTTT. It specifies CASSSQGGDTQYF.